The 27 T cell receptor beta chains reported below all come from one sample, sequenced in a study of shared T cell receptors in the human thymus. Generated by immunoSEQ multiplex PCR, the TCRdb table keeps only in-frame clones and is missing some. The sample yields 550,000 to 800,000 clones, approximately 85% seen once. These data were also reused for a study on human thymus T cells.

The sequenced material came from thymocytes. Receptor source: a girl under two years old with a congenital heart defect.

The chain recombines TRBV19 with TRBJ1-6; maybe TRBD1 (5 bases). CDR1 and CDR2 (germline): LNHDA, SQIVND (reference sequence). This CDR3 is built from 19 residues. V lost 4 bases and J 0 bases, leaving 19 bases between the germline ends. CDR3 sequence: CASSRTKWGGSSYNSPLHF. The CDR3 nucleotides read TGTGCCAGTAGTAGGACAAAATGGGGGGGGAGCTCCTATAATTCACCCCTCCACTTT.

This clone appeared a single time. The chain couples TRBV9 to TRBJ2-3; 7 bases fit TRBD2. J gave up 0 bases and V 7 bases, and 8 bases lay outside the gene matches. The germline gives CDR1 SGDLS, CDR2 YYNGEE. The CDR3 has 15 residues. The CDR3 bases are TGTGCCAGCGGGGGGGAATTCCCTAGCACAGATACGCAGTATTTT. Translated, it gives CASGGEFPSTDTQYF.

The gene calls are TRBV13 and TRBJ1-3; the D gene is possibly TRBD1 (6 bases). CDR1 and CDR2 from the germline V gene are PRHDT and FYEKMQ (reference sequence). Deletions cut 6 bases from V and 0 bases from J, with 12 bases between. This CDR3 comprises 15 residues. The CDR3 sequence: CASRTDRFSGNTIYF. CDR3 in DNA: TGTGCCAGCAGAACGGACAGATTCTCTGGAAACACCATATATTTT.

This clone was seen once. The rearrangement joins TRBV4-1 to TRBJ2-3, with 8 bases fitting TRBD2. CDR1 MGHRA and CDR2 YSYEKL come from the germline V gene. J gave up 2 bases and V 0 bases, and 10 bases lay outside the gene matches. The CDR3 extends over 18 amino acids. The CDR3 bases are TGCGCCAGCAGCCAAGACCATCCGGGACTAGTCGTCACAGATACGCAGTATTTT. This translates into CASSQDHPGLVVTDTQYF.

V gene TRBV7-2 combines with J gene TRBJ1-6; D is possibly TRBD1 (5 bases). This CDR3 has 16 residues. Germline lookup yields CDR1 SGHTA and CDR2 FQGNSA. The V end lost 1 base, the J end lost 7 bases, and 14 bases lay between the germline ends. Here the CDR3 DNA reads TGTGCCAGCAGCTTAGAGCTTGGCAGGGAAAATTCACCCCTCCACTTT. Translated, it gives CASSLELGRENSPLHF.

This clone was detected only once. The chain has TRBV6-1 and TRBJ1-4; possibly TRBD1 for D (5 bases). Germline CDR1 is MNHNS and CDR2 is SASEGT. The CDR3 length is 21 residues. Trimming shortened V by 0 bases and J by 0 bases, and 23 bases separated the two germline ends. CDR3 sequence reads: CASSEALRGYRDSATNEKLFF. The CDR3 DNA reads TGTGCCAGCAGTGAAGCGCTTCGGGGTTATAGGGACTCTGCAACTAATGAAAAACTGTTTTTT.

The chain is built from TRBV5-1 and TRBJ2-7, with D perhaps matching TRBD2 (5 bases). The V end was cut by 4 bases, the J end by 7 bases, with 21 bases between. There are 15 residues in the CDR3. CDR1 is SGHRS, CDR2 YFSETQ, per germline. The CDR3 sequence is CASSPGEGSGREQYF. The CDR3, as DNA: TGCGCCAGCAGCCCCGGAGAAGGGAGCGGCCGGGAGCAGTACTTC.

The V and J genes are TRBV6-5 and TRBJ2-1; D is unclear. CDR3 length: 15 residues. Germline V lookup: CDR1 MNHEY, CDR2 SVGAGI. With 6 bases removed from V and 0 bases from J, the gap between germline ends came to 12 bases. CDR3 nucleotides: TGTGCCAGCAGCCTTATATCTAGCTCCTACAATGAGCAGTTCTTC. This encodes CASSLISSSYNEQFF.

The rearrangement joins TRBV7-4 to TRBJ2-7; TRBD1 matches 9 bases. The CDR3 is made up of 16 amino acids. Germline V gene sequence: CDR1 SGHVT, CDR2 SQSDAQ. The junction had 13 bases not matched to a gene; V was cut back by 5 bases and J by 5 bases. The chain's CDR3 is CASSPKAGTGKDEQYF. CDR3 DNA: TGTGCCAGCAGCCCAAAAGCCGGGACAGGGAAGGACGAGCAGTACTTC.

This CDR3 reads CASSQKGQGEGEQFF. As DNA, the CDR3 is TGCGCCAGCAGTCAAAAAGGACAGGGGGAAGGGGAGCAGTTCTTC. J is TRBJ2-1 and V is TRBV4-1, with 10 positions matching TRBD1. The CDR3 totals 15 residues. Germline V gene data show CDR1 as MGHRA and CDR2 as YSYEKL. V lost 6 bases, J lost 10 bases, and 12 bases stayed unmatched.

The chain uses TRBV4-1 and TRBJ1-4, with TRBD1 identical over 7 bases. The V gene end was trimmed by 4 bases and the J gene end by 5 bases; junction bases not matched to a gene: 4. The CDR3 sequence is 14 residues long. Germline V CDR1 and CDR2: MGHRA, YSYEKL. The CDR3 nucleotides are TGCGCCAGCAGCCCGGGACAGACAAATGAAAAACTGTTTTTT. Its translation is CASSPGQTNEKLFF.

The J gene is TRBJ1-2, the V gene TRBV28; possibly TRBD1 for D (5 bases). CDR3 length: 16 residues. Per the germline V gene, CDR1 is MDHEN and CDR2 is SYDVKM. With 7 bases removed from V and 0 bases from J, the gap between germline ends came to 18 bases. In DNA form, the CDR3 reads TGTGCCAGCAATCCGCGCGACAGTCCGTCTAACTATGGCTACACCTTC. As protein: CASNPRDSPSNYGYTF.

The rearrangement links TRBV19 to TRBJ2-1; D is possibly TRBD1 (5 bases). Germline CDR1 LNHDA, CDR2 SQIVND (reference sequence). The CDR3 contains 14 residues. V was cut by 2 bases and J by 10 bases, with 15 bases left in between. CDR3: CASSIMVRVDEQFF. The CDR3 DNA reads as TGTGCCAGTAGTATAATGGTCAGGGTGGACGAGCAGTTCTTC.

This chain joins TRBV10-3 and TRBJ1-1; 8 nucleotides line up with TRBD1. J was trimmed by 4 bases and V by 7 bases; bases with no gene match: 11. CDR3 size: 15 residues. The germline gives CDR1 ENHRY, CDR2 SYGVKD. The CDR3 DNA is TGTGCCATCAAAGTAAAAACAGGGGGAACCACTGAAGCTTTCTTT. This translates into CAIKVKTGGTTEAFF.

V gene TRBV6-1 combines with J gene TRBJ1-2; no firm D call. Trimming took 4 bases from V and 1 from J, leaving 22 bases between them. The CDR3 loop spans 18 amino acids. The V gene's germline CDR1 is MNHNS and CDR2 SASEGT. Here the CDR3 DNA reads TGTGCCAGCAGTGGGGCACCTGGGGAGGTTTGGGGTAACTATGGCTACACCTTC. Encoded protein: CASSGAPGEVWGNYGYTF.

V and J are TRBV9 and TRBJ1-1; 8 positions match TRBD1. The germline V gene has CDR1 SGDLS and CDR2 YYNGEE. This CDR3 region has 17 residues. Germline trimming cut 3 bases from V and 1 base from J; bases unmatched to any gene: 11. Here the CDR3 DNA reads TGTGCCAGCAGCGCCTGGGACAGGCCTAAATCGAACACTGAAGCTTTCTTT. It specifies CASSAWDRPKSNTEAFF. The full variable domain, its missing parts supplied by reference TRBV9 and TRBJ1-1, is DSGVTQTPKHLITATGQRVTLRCSPRSGDLSVYWYQQSLDQGLQFLIQYYNGEERAKGNILERFSAQQFPDLHSELNLSSLELGDSALYFCASSAWDRPKSNTEAFFGQGTRLTVV.

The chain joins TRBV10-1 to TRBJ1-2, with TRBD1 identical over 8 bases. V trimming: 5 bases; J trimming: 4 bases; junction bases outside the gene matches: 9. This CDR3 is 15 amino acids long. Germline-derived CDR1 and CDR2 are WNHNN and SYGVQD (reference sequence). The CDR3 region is CASSKDRADVYGYTF. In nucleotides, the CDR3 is TGCGCCAGCAGTAAGGACAGGGCCGATGTCTATGGCTACACCTTC.

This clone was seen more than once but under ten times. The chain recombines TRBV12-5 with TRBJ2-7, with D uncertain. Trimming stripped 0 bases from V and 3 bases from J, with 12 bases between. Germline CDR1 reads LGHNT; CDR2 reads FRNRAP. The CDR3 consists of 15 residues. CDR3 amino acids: CASGLVSKEDYEQYF. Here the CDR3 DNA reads TGTGCTAGTGGTTTGGTATCAAAAGAGGACTACGAGCAGTACTTC.

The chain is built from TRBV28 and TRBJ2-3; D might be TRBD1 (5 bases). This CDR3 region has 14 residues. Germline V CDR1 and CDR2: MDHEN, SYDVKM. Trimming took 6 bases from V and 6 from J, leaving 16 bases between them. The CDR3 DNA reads TGTGCCAGCAGCCCCGACAGTCCCGAGGATACGCAGTATTTT. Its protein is CASSPDSPEDTQYF.

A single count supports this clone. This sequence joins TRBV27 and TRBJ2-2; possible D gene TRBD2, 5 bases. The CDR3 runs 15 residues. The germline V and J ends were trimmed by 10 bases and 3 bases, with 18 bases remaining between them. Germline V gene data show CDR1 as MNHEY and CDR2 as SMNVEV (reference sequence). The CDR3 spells CATTWRFGYTGELFF. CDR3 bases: TGTGCCACCACGTGGAGGTTCGGTTACACCGGGGAGCTGTTTTTT.

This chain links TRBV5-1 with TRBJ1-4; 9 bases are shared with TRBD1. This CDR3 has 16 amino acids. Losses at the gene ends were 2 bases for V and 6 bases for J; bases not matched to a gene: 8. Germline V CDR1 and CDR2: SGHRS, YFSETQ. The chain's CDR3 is CASSLQPGQGDEKLFF. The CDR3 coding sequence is TGCGCCAGCAGCTTACAGCCGGGACAGGGAGATGAAAAACTGTTTTTT.

CDR3 DNA: TGCGCCAGCAGCACTGGACTAGCGGGGGACAATGAGCAGTTCTTC. This codes for CASSTGLAGDNEQFF. This chain links TRBV4-1 with TRBJ2-1, with 13 nucleotides matching TRBD2. Germline V gene sequence: CDR1 MGHRA, CDR2 YSYEKL. The CDR3 contains 15 residues. The V gene end was trimmed by 5 bases and the J gene end by 5 bases; junction bases not matched to a gene: 3.

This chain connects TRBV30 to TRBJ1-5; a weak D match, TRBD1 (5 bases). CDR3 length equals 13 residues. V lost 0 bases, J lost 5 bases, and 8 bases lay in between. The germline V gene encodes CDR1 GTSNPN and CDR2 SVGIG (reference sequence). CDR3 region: CAWSVRGDQPQHF. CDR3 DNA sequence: TGTGCCTGGAGTGTAAGGGGCGATCAGCCCCAGCATTTT.

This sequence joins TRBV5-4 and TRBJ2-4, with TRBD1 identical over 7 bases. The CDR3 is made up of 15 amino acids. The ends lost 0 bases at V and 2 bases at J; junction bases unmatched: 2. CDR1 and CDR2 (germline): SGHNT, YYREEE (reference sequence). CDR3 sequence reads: CASSLARGTKNIQYF. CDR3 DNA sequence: TGTGCCAGCAGCTTGGCCAGGGGGACCAAAAACATTCAGTACTTC.

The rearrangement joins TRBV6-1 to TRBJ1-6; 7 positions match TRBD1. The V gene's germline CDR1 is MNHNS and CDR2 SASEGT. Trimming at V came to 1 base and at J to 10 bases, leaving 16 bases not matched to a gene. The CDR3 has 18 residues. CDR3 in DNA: TGTGCCAGCAGTGAAGGAATCTCCTCGGCAGGGGGTGGGTCACCCCTCCACTTT. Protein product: CASSEGISSAGGGSPLHF.

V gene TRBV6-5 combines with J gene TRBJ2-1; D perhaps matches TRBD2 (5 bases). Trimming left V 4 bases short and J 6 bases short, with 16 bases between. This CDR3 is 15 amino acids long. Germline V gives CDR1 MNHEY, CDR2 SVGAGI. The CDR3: CASSSRDPFFNEQFF. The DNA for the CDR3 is TGTGCCAGCAGTTCCCGGGATCCCTTCTTCAATGAGCAGTTCTTC.

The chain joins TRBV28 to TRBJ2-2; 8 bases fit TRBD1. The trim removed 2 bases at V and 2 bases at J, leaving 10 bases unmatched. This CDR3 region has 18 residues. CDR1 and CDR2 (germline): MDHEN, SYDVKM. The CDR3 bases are TGTGCCAGCAGTTTAGGGAATTTGGGACAGGACAACACCGGGGAGCTGTTTTTT. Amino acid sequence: CASSLGNLGQDNTGELFF. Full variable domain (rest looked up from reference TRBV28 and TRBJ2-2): DVKVTQSSRYLVKRTGEKVFLECVQDMDHENMFWYRQDPGLGLRLIYFSYDVKMKEKGDIPEGYSVSREKKERFSLILESASTNQTSMYLCASSLGNLGQDNTGELFFGEGSRLTVL.